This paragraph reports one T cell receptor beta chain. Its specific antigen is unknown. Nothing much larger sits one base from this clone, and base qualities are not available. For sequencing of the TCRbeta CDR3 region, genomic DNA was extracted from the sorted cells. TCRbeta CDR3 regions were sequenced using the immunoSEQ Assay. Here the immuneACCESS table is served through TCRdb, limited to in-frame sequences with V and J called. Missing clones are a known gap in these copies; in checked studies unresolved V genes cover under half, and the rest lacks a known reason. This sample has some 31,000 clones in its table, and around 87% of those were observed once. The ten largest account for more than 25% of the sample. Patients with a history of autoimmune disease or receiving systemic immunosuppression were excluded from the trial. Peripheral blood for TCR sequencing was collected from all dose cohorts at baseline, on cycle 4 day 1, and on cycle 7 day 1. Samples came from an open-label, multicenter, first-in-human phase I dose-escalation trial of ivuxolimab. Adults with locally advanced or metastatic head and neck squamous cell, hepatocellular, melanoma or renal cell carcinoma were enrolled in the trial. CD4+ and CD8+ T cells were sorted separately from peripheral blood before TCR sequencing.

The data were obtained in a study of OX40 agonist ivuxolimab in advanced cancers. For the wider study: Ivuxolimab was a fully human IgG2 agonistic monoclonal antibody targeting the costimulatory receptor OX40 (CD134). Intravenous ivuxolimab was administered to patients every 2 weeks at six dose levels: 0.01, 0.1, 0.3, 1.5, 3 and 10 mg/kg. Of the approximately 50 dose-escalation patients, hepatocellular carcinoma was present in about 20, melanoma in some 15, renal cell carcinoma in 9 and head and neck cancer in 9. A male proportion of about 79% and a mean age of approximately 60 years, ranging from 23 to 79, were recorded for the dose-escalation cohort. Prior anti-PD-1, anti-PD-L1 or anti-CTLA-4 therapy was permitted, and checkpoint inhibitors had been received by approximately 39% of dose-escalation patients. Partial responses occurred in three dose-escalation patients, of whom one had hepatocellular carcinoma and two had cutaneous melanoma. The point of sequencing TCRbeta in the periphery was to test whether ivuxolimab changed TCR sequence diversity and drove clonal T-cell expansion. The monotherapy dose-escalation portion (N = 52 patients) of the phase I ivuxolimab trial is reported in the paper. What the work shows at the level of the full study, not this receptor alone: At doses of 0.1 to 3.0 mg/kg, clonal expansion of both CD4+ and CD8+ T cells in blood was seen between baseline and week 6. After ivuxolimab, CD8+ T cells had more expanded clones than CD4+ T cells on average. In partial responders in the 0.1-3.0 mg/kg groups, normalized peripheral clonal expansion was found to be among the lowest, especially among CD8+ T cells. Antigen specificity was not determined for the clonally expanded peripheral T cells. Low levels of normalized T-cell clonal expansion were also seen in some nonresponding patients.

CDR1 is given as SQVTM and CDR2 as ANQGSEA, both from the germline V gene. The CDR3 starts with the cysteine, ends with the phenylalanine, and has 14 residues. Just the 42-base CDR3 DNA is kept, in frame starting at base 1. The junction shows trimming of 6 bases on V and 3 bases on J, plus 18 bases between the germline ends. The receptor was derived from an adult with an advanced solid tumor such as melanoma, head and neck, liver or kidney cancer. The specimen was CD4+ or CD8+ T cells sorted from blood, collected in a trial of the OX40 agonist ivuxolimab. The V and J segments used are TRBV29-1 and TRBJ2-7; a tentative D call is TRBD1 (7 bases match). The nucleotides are TGCAGCGTCCAACACCAGGGGGGACTCTACGAGCAGTACTTC. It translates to CSVQHQGGLYEQYF.